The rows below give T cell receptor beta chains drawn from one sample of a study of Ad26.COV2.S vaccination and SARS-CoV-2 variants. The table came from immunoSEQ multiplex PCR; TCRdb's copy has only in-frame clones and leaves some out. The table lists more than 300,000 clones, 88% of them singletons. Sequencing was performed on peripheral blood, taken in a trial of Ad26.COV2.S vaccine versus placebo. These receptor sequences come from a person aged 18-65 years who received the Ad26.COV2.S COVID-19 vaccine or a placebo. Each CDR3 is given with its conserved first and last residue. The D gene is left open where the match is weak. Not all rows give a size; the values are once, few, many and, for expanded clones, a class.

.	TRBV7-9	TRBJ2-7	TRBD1	CASSPRDRAEQYF	TGTGCCAGCAGCCCAAGGGACAGGGCCGAGCAGTACTTC
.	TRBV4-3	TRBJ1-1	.	CASSQDDGGALNTEAFF	TGCGCCAGCAGCCAAGATGATGGGGGGGCGCTGAACACTGAAGCTTTCTTT
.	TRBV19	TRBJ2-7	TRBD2	CASSKAPGLAGKVGEQYF	TGTGCCAGTAGTAAAGCTCCGGGACTAGCGGGAAAGGTGGGAGAGCAGTACTTC
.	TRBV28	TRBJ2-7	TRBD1	CASRGQGSSYEQYF	TGTGCCAGCCGGGGACAGGGAAGCTCCTACGAGCAGTACTTC
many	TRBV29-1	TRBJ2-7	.	CSVGSPDLEEQYF	TGCAGCGTGGGCTCTCCGGACTTGGAGGAGCAGTACTTC
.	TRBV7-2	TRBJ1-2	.	CASSLEPDYGYTF	TGTGCCAGCAGCTTAGAACCTGACTATGGCTACACCTTC
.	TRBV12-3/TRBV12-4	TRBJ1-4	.	CASSLRFGEKLFF	TGTGCCAGCAGTTTACGGTTCGGGGAAAAACTGTTTTTT
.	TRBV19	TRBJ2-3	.	CASSIVGDSSDTQYF	TGTGCCAGTAGTATTGTCGGGGATTCTTCAGATACGCAGTATTTT
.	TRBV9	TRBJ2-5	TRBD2	CASSARPGGMVETQYF	TGTGCCAGCAGCGCCCGTCCGGGGGGTATGGTAGAGACCCAGTACTTC
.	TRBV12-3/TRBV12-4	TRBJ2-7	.	CASLADTYEQYF	TGTGCCAGCTTAGCGGATACCTACGAGCAGTACTTC
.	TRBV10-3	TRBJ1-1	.	CAIGLTGFGTEAFF	TGTGCCATCGGGCTCACAGGGTTCGGCACTGAAGCTTTCTTT
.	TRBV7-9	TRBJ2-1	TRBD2	CASSSGLAYGGDEQFF	TGTGCCAGCAGCTCAGGACTAGCTTACGGCGGTGATGAGCAGTTCTTC